This T cell receptor (beta chain) was identified during a study of blood T cell repertoires in COVID-19. Study summary: Researchers got acute and convalescent COVID-19 samples from the United States, Italy and Spain. PBMCs, B-cell-depleted T cells, or T cells were the source of the cDNA or gDNA that made up the material.

During active infection, Seattle patients enrolled and were then monitored through disease. This clone is classed as medium-sized. In the study's own analysis: From reference gene primer amplification, estimates of nucleated cell counts were derived. Some clones are missing from TCRdb's copy, which holds only in-frame ones; the method was immunoSEQ multiplex PCR. Clonal size and the V and J genes are those of that table, whereas D and trimming came from the DNA. The sample holds around 37,000 clones, approximately 74% seen once. The V gene lost 2 bases and the J gene lost 1 base, with 8 bases spanning the gap. The germline V gene has CDR1 KGHSH and CDR2 LQKENI. The CDR3 extends over 14 amino acids.

The chain uses TRBV18 and TRBJ1-1; no reliable D call. This clonotype originated in a man in his sixties or seventies with COVID-19, enrolled during active disease. Specimen: peripheral blood. The CDR3 loop reads CASSPSSGNTEAFF. The CDR3 nucleotides read TGTGCCAGCTCACCATCGTCAGGGAACACTGAAGCTTTCTTT.